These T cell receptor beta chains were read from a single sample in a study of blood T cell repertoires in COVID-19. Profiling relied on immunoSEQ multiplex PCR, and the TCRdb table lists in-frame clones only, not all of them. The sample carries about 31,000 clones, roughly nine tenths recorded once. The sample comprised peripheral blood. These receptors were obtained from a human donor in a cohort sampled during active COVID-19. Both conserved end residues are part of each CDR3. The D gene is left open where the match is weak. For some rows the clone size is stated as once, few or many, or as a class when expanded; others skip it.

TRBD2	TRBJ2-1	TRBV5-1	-	CASSLSAGGYITYNEQFF	TGCGCCAGCAGCTTGAGCGCGGGGGGGTATATAACCTACAATGAGCAGTTCTTC
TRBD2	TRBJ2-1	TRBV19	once	CASSPRLAGGPEQFF	TGTGCCAGTAGTCCCCGACTAGCGGGAGGGCCTGAGCAGTTCTTC
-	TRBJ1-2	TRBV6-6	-	CASSSDRGYTF	TGTGCCAGCAGTTCCGACAGGGGCTACACCTTC
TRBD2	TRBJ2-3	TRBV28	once	CASSFPLAGGNTDTQYF	TGTGCCAGCAGTTTCCCACTAGCGGGGGGGAACACAGATACGCAGTATTTT
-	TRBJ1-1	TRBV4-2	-	CASSQDRGNTEAFF	TGTGCCAGCAGCCAAGATCGAGGGAACACTGAAGCTTTCTTT
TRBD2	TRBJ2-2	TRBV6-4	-	CASRPTSSTGELFF	TGTGCCAGCAGACCGACTAGCTCAACCGGGGAGCTGTTTTTT
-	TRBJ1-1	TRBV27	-	CASSLTETGNTEAFF	TGTGCCAGCAGTTTGACGGAAACGGGGAACACTGAAGCTTTCTTT
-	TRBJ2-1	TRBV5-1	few	CASSELPRDKYNEQFF	TGCGCCAGCAGCGAACTCCCCCGGGACAAATACAATGAGCAGTTCTTC
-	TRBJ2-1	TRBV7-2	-	CASSSVVSSYNEQFF	TGTGCCAGCAGCTCCGTCGTGAGCTCCTACAATGAGCAGTTCTTC
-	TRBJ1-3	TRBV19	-	CASSRTASGNTIYF	TGTGCCAGTAGCAGGACAGCTTCTGGAAACACCATATATTTT
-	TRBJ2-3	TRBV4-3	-	CASSPHGLGGATDTQYF	TGCGCCAGCAGCCCACATGGATTAGGGGGGGCTACAGATACGCAGTATTTT
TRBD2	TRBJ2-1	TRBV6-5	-	CASSYSGTTYNEQFF	TGTGCCAGCAGTTACTCGGGGACTACCTACAATGAGCAGTTCTTC
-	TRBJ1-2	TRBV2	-	CASSRLQENIYGYTF	TGTGCCAGCAGTCGCCTACAGGAGAATATCTATGGCTACACCTTC
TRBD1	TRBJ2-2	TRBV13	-	CASSTHRGQTGELFF	TGTGCCAGCAGCACCCACAGGGGGCAAACCGGGGAGCTGTTTTTT
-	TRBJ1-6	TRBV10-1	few	CASRRTAKDSPLHF	TGCGCCAGCAGGCGGACAGCGAAAGATTCACCCCTCCACTTT
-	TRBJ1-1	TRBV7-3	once	CASSLMPTGVYTEAFF	TGTGCCAGCAGCTTAATGCCGACAGGTGTGTACACTGAAGCTTTCTTT
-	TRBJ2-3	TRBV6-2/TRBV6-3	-	CASSRLSGDTQYF	TGTGCCAGCAGCAGACTGTCGGGAGATACGCAGTATTTT
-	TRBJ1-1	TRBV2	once	CATLVHRHTEAFF	TGTGCCACCCTAGTACACCGACACACTGAAGCTTTCTTT
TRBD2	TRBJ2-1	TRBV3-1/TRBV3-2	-	CASSPQGLAAYNEQFF	TGTGCCAGCAGCCCACAGGGACTAGCGGCATACAATGAGCAGTTCTTC
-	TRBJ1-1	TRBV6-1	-	CASSEWTNEAFF	TGTGCCAGCAGTGAATGGACTAATGAAGCTTTCTTT
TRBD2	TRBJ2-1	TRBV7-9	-	CASFLQVGGGDHNEQFF	TGTGCCAGCTTCCTACAGGTTGGCGGGGGGGACCACAATGAGCAGTTCTTC
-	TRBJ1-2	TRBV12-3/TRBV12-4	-	CASSPGSGYGYTF	TGTGCCAGCAGTCCCGGCTCGGGCTATGGCTACACCTTC
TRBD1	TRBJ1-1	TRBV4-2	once	CASSPGTGEAFF	TGTGCCAGCAGCCCGGGGACAGGGGAAGCTTTCTTT
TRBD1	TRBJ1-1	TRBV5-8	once	CASSLAWDRVKGNTEAFF	TGTGCCAGCAGCTTGGCCTGGGACAGGGTAAAGGGGAACACTGAAGCTTTCTTT
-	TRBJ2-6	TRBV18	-	CASSPPSGANVLTF	TGTGCCAGCTCCCCTCCCTCTGGGGCCAACGTCCTGACTTTC
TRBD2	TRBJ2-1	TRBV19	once	CASSISTGGGEQFF	TGTGCCAGTAGTATAAGCACGGGGGGAGGTGAGCAGTTCTTC
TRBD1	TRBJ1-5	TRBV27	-	CASSPSDRVGAQHF	TGTGCCAGCAGCCCATCCGACAGGGTGGGAGCCCAGCATTTT
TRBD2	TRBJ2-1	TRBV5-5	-	CASSPAGDWLNEQFF	TGTGCCAGCAGCCCCGCGGGGGACTGGCTCAATGAGCAGTTCTTC
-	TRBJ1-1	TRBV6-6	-	CASKRVMNTEAFF	TGTGCCAGCAAGAGGGTCATGAACACTGAAGCTTTCTTT
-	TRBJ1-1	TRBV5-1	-	CASSFSNTEAFF	TGCGCCAGCAGCTTCAGTAACACTGAAGCTTTCTTT
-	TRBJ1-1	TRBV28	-	CASSLTLGGAFF	TGTGCCAGCAGTTTAACCTTAGGGGGAGCTTTCTTT
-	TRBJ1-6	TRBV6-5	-	CASSKPGFSPLHF	TGTGCCAGCAGTAAACCAGGGTTTTCACCCCTCCACTTT
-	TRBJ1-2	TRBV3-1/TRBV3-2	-	CASSLQASPNYGYTF	TGTGCCAGCAGCCTCCAGGCCTCTCCTAACTATGGCTACACCTTC
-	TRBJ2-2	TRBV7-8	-	CASSLGLLNTGELFF	TGTGCCAGCAGCTTGGGACTTTTAAACACCGGGGAGCTGTTTTTT
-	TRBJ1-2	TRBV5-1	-	CASSPRDTNSNYGYTF	TGCGCCAGCAGCCCGAGGGACACCAACTCTAACTATGGCTACACCTTC
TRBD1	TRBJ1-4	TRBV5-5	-	CASSYLSGTGDEKLFF	TGTGCCAGCAGCTACTTGAGTGGGACAGGGGACGAAAAACTGTTTTTT
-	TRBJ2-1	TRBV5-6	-	CASSLKHPPHEQFF	TGTGCCAGCAGCTTGAAGCACCCCCCGCATGAGCAGTTCTTC
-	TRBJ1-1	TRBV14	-	CASSQGLMNTEAFF	TGTGCCAGCAGCCAAGGTCTTATGAACACTGAAGCTTTCTTT
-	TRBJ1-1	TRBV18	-	CASSPRTGTEAFF	TGTGCCAGCTCACCACGTACCGGGACTGAAGCTTTCTTT
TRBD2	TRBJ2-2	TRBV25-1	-	CASSVWTSGSTGELFF	TGTGCCAGCAGTGTCTGGACTAGCGGGAGTACCGGGGAGCTGTTTTTT
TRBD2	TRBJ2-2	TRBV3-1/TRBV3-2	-	CASSLLAGGPAGELFF	TGTGCCAGCAGCCTTCTAGCGGGGGGGCCTGCCGGGGAGCTGTTTTTT
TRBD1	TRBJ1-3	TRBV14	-	CASSQVGTGVPTSGNTIYF	TGTGCCAGCAGCCAAGTCGGGACAGGGGTTCCGACCTCTGGAAACACCATATATTTT
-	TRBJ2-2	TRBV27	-	CASSTRDLPGGELFF	TGTGCCAGCAGTACCCGGGACTTACCGGGGGGGGAGCTGTTTTTT
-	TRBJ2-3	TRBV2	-	CASSGGGGTDTQYF	TGTGCCAGCAGTGGGGGCGGGGGCACAGATACGCAGTATTTT
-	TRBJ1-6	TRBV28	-	CASRKTALEVPLHF	TGTGCCAGCAGGAAGACAGCCCTGGAAGTGCCCCTCCACTTT
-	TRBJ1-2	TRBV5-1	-	CASSPVGREEGYGYTF	TGCGCCAGCAGCCCGGTAGGGAGGGAGGAAGGCTATGGCTACACCTTC
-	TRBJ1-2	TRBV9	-	CASTPANYGYTF	TGTGCCAGCACCCCAGCTAACTATGGCTACACCTTC
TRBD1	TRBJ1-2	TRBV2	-	CASSGGTGAWYGYTF	TGTGCCAGCAGTGGAGGGACAGGGGCTTGGTATGGCTACACCTTC
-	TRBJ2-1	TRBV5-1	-	CASSSDGRGPIEQFF	TGCGCCAGCAGCTCGGACGGGAGGGGGCCCATTGAGCAGTTCTTC
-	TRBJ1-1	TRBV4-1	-	CASSLLPRGGTEAFF	TGCGCCAGCAGCCTCCTACCGAGGGGAGGGACTGAAGCTTTCTTT
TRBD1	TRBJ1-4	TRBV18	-	CASSRDRDEKLFF	TGTGCCAGCTCCCGGGACAGGGATGAAAAACTGTTTTTT
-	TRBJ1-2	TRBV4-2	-	CASSRTRTDMNYGYTF	TGTGCCAGCAGCCGAACAAGGACAGATATGAACTATGGCTACACCTTC
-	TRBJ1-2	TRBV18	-	CASSPARQPANYGYTF	TGTGCCAGCTCACCGGCGCGGCAGCCAGCTAACTATGGCTACACCTTC